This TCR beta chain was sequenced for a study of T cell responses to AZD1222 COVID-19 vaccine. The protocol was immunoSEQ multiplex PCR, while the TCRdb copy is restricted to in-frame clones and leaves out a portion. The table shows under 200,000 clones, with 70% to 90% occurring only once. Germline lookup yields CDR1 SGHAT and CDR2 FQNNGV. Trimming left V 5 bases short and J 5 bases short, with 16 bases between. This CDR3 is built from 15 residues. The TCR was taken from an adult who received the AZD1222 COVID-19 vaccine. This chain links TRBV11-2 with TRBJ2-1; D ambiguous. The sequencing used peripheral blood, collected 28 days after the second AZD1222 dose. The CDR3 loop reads CASSLHTTGHNEQFF. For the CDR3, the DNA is TGTGCCAGCAGCCTCCATACGACGGGTCACAATGAGCAGTTCTTC.